This T cell receptor (beta chain) was recovered during a study of blood T cell repertoires in COVID-19. Study as a whole: Sources were T cells, B-cell-depleted T cells, or PBMCs; the material itself was cDNA or gDNA.

Participants, about 18 to 100 years old, spanned under 30 US areas. Each participant's cohort was designated according to participant-reported clinical history. How the authors handled the data: Reference gene primer amplification in the assay estimated nucleated cell counts. TCRdb's table, derived via immunoSEQ multiplex PCR, lists solely in-frame clones and lacks some. V and J calls and clone size are those listed in that table; D and trimming were worked out from the DNA. The repertoire holds roughly 250,000 clones, with approximately 86% as singletons. This clone was seen a handful of times. Germline lookup yields CDR1 LNHNV and CDR2 YYDKDF (reference sequence). The CDR3 loop spans 12 amino acids. Trimming pared 10 bases from V and 5 bases from J, leaving 12 bases between.

The TCR originated in a woman aged 25 to 39 with acute COVID-19. The chain has TRBV15 and TRBJ1-5; tentative D call: TRBD1 (5 bases). Sequences were obtained from PBMCs or T cells enriched from blood (not recorded which). The CDR3 DNA is TGTGCCAGTAGCTGGGGCTATCAGCCCCAGCATTTT. Translation gives CASSWGYQPQHF.